Below, 12 T cell receptor beta chains from the same sample are listed, as sequenced in a study of cytomegalovirus exposure and HLA in healthy donors. With 60 Vbeta and 13 Jbeta primers, the PCR was carried out. Produced via immunoSEQ multiplex PCR; TCRdb's table is partial and in-frame only. The sample lists approximately 200,000 clones, 79% occurring once. Material: PBMCs. The receptors shown here come from a girl between 10 and 17 years old in good health and CMV-seropositive.

This clone was seen a handful of times. The CDR3 DNA reads TGCGCCAGCAGCCCCCGGACAGGGCCCGGCACCGGGGAGCTGTTTTTT. Amino acids: CASSPRTGPGTGELFF. The rearrangement joins TRBV4-3 to TRBJ2-2; 8 bases agree with TRBD1. The V gene end was trimmed by 4 bases and the J gene end by 4 bases; junction bases not matched to a gene: 8. Germline V gene lookup returns CDR1 LGHNA and CDR2 YSLEER. The CDR3 runs 16 residues.

This rearrangement joins TRBV11-3 to TRBJ2-7; 12 nucleotides align to TRBD2. Germline CDR1 reads SGHNT; CDR2 reads YENEEA. Germline trimming cut 4 bases from V and 3 bases from J; bases unmatched to any gene: 13. The CDR3 has 18 residues. CDR3 loop: CASSCGLAGGAFVYEQYF. The CDR3, as DNA: TGTGCCAGCAGCTGTGGTCTAGCGGGGGGGGCCTTCGTCTACGAGCAGTACTTC.

V and J are TRBV6-4 and TRBJ2-7, with 10 bases fitting TRBD1. With 9 bases clipped from V and 2 bases from J, the junction kept 19 bases outside the gene matches. This CDR3 is 18 amino acids long. Germline CDR1 reads MRHNA; CDR2 reads SNTAGT. The CDR3 is CASSLYATGGGGTYEQYF. As DNA, the CDR3 is TGTGCCAGTAGTCTCTATGCGACAGGGGGCGGGGGGACCTACGAGCAGTACTTC.

The chain uses TRBV7-8 and TRBJ1-3; D call uncertain. V gave up 5 bases and J gave up 3 bases, with 2 bases separating them. Germline V CDR1 and CDR2: SGHVS, FQNEAQ. This CDR3 is 11 amino acids long. The CDR3 reads CASSLGNTIYF. CDR3 sequence (DNA): TGTGCCAGCAGCCTTGGAAACACCATATATTTT.

The chain carries TRBV15 and TRBJ2-1, with 7 nucleotides matching TRBD1. There are 16 residues in the CDR3. After removal of 2 bases from V and 6 bases from J, the junction contained 10 bases not matched to a gene. Germline V gene lookup returns CDR1 LNHNV and CDR2 YYDKDF (reference sequence). CDR3 protein: CATSRNTPGQLNEQFF. The CDR3 nucleotides read TGTGCCACCAGCAGAAATACACCGGGACAGCTCAATGAGCAGTTCTTC.

This clone was detected only a few times. The chain has TRBV5-6 and TRBJ2-5; 16 bases line up with TRBD2. The CDR3 sequence is 18 residues long. With V trimmed by 4 bases and J by 1 base, 7 bases remained unmatched. In germline, CDR1 is SGHDT, CDR2 YYEEEE. CDR3 sequence reads: CASSPGLAGGGIQETQYF. The CDR3 DNA is TGTGCCAGCAGCCCGGGACTAGCGGGGGGGGGTATCCAAGAGACCCAGTACTTC.

The gene calls are TRBV2 and TRBJ1-4, with 7 bases that match TRBD1. The CDR3 length is 17 residues. Germline CDR1 reads SNHLY; CDR2 reads FYNNEI. Unmatched junction bases numbered 12, after V lost 4 bases and J lost 4 bases. CDR3 protein: CASSGGDSSLGNEKLFF. CDR3 nucleotide sequence: TGTGCCAGCAGTGGAGGGGACAGCTCCTTGGGTAATGAAAAACTGTTTTTT.

This chain uses TRBV20-1 with TRBJ2-7, with D uncertain. Germline CDR1 reads DFQATT; CDR2 reads SNEGSKA (reference sequence). There are 10 residues in the CDR3. Between the trimmed V and J ends, which lost 3 bases and 5 bases, there was a span of 5 bases. CDR3 in DNA: TGCAGTGCTAGTGGAGACGAGCAGTACTTC. Its protein product is CSASGDEQYF.

The chain has TRBV5-6 and TRBJ2-5, with 7 bases lining up with TRBD2. The CDR3 extends over 15 amino acids. In germline, CDR1 is SGHDT, CDR2 YYEEEE. After removal of 5 bases from V and 2 bases from J, the junction contained 9 bases not matched to a gene. The CDR3 coding sequence is TGTGCCAGCAGGTTTGAGCGGGGTTTTCAAGAGACCCAGTACTTC. As protein: CASRFERGFQETQYF.

The rearrangement joins TRBV6-5 to TRBJ1-2; 7 bases line up with TRBD1. V was clipped by 6 bases and J by 9 bases; unmatched bases: 7. CDR1 and CDR2 (germline): MNHEY, SVGAGI. CDR3 length equals 12 residues. The CDR3 DNA sequence: TGTGCCAGCAGGGGGGCAGGGGGTAGCTACACCTTC. Translating it yields CASRGAGGSYTF.

The V and J genes are TRBV27 and TRBJ1-3; D unresolved. Per germline, CDR1 MNHEY and CDR2 SMNVEV (reference sequence). The CDR3 sequence is 17 residues long. V was clipped by 10 bases and J by 4 bases, with 26 bases between them. The DNA of the CDR3 is TGTGCCATCCCTGTACCTCCGGGCGGGGTATCGGGAAACACCATATATTTT. Its translation is CAIPVPPGGVSGNTIYF.

The V gene is TRBV19, the J gene TRBJ2-3; 11 bases match TRBD1. The length of the CDR3 is 17 residues. Germline CDR1 and CDR2: LNHDA and SQIVND (reference sequence). V trimming: 10 bases; J trimming: 5 bases; junction bases outside the gene matches: 17. CDR3 residues: CATHHPGTGGFIDTQYF. The DNA for the CDR3 is TGTGCCACCCACCATCCCGGGACAGGGGGTTTTATAGATACGCAGTATTTT.